These 32 T cell receptor beta chains originate from one sample sequenced in a study of blood T cells in healthy people across ages. With a J-beta primer mix and a sample-barcoded 5' primer, a second PCR ran about 6 to 11 cycles. TCRdb re-analysed the 5' RACE reads in MiXCR, keeping a single row per CDR3 protein. The table records about 750,000 distinct CDR3 sequences, roughly 53% of them present only once. The sample taken for sequencing was blood. All receptors come from a man older than 75 in good health.

This clonotype showed up just once. The chain combines TRBV20-1 with TRBJ2-7, with 8 nucleotides matching TRBD2. The J call is in doubt because the DNA end fits TRBJ2-5 better. The CDR3 totals 18 residues. The V gene's germline CDR1 is DFQATT and CDR2 SNEGSKA (reference sequence). The CDR3 sequence is CSARDPRVSGDSSETQYF. CDR3 sequence (DNA): TGCAGTGCTAGAGACCCTCGAGTTAGCGGGGACTCTTCAGAGACCCAGTACTTC.

In nucleotides, the CDR3 is TGTGCCAGCAGCTTAGATCCCCTACCGACTAGCGGGAGAGCCGGAGGGACCCAGTACTTC. Its protein product is CASSLDPLPTSGRAGGTQYF. The chain uses TRBV11-2 and TRBJ2-4; TRBD2 matches 12 bases. The tail of the sequence fits TRBJ2-5 better, so the J call may be wrong. Per the germline V gene, CDR1 is SGHAT and CDR2 is FQNNGV. This CDR3 has 20 residues.

This clonotype has more than one count but fewer than ten. The chain is built from TRBV29-1 and TRBJ2-3; the match to TRBD2 covers 11 bases. V trimming: 7 bases; J trimming: 14 bases; junction bases outside the gene matches: 17. CDR3 length equals 14 residues. Germline CDR1 reads SQVTM; CDR2 reads ANQGSEA. The CDR3, as DNA: TGCAGCGCTCGTCTAGCGGGAGGTAAAGAACACGCGTATTTT. It encodes CSARLAGGKEHAYF.

The chain couples TRBV25-1 to TRBJ2-7, with a tentative D call TRBD2 (5 bases). V was cut by 3 bases and J by 2 bases, with 17 bases left in between. CDR1 and CDR2 from the germline V gene are MGHDK and SYGVNS. This CDR3 spans 16 amino acids. CDR3 residues: CASSDSSGVGTYEQYF. The CDR3 coding sequence is TGTGCCAGCAGTGATTCCTCCGGGGTAGGAACCTACGAGCAGTACTTC.

The DNA for the CDR3 is TGTGCCAGCAGCCACGGGGCCAGCGTAAGCGAGCAGTACTTC. As protein: CASSHGASVSEQYF. V usage is TRBV3-1 and J usage is TRBJ2-7, with D tentatively TRBD1 or TRBD2 (5 bases each). Trimming shortened V by 3 bases and J by 6 bases, and 15 bases separated the two germline ends. CDR1 LGHDT and CDR2 YNNKEL come from the germline V gene (reference sequence). This CDR3 comprises 14 residues.

About this clonotype: A much more abundant neighbour one base away suggests this may be a read error. V is TRBV14 and J is TRBJ2-5, with a possible D match to TRBD2 (5 bases). The J call may be in error: the DNA end matches TRBJ2-7 better. Germline loops: CDR1 SGHDN, CDR2 FVKESK. The CDR3 contains 17 residues. The CDR3 sequence: CASSQDLSPGYPCEQYF. CDR3 DNA: TGTGCCAGCAGCCAAGATCTGAGCCCGGGATACCCCTGCGAGCAGTACTTC.

V is TRBV9 and J is TRBJ1-2; D is possibly TRBD1 (5 bases). Looked up from germline, CDR1 is SGDLS and CDR2 is YYNGEE. V shed 1 base and J shed 7 bases, with 17 bases lying between them. CDR3 length: 15 amino acids. This CDR3 reads CASSVIGTPDGGYTF. In DNA, the CDR3 is TGTGCCAGCAGCGTAATAGGGACCCCAGACGGTGGCTACACCTTC.

This clonotype was detected a few times. The chain uses TRBV24-1 and TRBJ2-5; TRBD1 might be the D (6 bases). The V end lost 3 bases, the J end lost 5 bases, and 18 bases lay between the germline ends. Germline CDR1 and CDR2: KGHDR and SFDVKD. The CDR3 is 16 residues long. The CDR3 sequence is CATSDPTPGQSETQYF. The CDR3 DNA reads as TGTGCCACCAGTGATCCAACCCCCGGACAGTCGGAGACCCAGTACTTC.

The rearrangement joins TRBV28 to TRBJ1-1; possible D gene TRBD1, 5 bases. Trimming cost V 5 bases and J 3 bases, with 10 bases left between them. The V gene's germline CDR1 is MDHEN and CDR2 SYDVKM. The CDR3 sequence is 13 residues long. The CDR3 bases are TGTGCCAGCAGTGTGCCAGGGTACACTGAAGCTTTCTTT. Its protein is CASSVPGYTEAFF. Full variable domain (remainder filled in from reference TRBV28 and TRBJ1-1): DVKVTQSSRYLVKRTGEKVFLECVQDMDHENMFWYRQDPGLGLRLIYFSYDVKMKEKGDIPEGYSVSREKKERFSLILESASTNQTSMYLCASSVPGYTEAFFGQGTRLTVV.

This clonotype has more than one count but fewer than ten. The V and J genes are TRBV7-9 and TRBJ2-1, with D tentatively TRBD1 (5 bases). The germline CDR1 and CDR2 sequences are SEHNR and FQNEAQ (reference sequence). This CDR3 is 16 amino acids long. The germline V and J ends were trimmed by 5 bases and 2 bases, with 16 bases remaining between them. CDR3 loop: CASSPQGSATYNEQFF. In nucleotides, the CDR3 is TGTGCCAGCAGCCCCCAGGGTTCCGCGACCTACAATGAGCAGTTCTTC. The entire variable domain, with the rest obtained from reference TRBV7-9 and TRBJ2-1, is as follows: DTGVSQNPRHKITKRGQNVTFRCDPISEHNRLYWYRQTLGQGPEFLTYFQNEAQLEKSRLLSDRFSAERPKGSFSTLEIQRTEQGDSAMYLCASSPQGSATYNEQFFGPGTRLTVL.

The genes are TRBV27 and TRBJ1-4; D might be TRBD1 (6 bases). This CDR3 is 14 amino acids long. Germline assignment: CDR1 MNHEY and CDR2 SMNVEV (reference sequence). V lost 6 bases, J lost 0 bases, and 8 bases lay in between. CDR3 in amino acids: CASRRTATNEKLFF. For the CDR3, the DNA is TGTGCCAGCAGGCGGACAGCAACTAATGAAAAACTGTTTTTT.

With regard to this clonotype: The junction differs from germline at one of its ends, possibly a read error. The chain recombines TRBV20-1 with TRBJ2-1; 12 nucleotides line up with TRBD2. Germline loops: CDR1 DFQATT, CDR2 SNEGSKA (reference sequence). CDR3 size: 15 residues. Written as DNA, the CDR3 is TGCAGTGCTAGGCCACTAGCGGGAGGCTACAATGTGCAGTTCTTC. It is translated as CSARPLAGGYNVQFF.

The chain employs TRBV12-3 or TRBV12-4 and TRBJ2-3; D possibly corresponds to TRBD2 (5 bases). V lost 0 bases, J lost 14 bases, and 24 bases lay in between. The CDR3 contains 16 residues. CDR3 in DNA: TGTGCCAGCAGTTTAGCGGTCGGGGTAGAGCACAGATACGCGTATTTT. Translating it yields CASSLAVGVEHRYAYF.

The chain has TRBV9 and TRBJ2-7; D is possibly TRBD1 (6 bases). Germline V gives CDR1 SGDLS, CDR2 YYNGEE. CDR3 length equals 12 residues. V was clipped by 7 bases and J by 5 bases, with 13 bases between them. CDR3 nucleotide sequence: TGTGCCAGCGGGTCGACAGGCGACGAGCAGTACTTC. The encoded protein is CASGSTGDEQYF. Based on the CDR3 plus reference TRBV9 and TRBJ2-7, the full variable domain is DSGVTQTPKHLITATGQRVTLRCSPRSGDLSVYWYQQSLDQGLQFLIQYYNGEERAKGNILERFSAQQFPDLHSELNLSSLELGDSALYFCASGSTGDEQYFGPGTRLTVT.

The chain uses TRBV10-2 and TRBJ2-5, with TRBD1 matching 8 bases. The V gene's germline CDR1 is WSHSY and CDR2 SAAADI. Trimming cost V 3 bases and J 5 bases; bases outside gene matches: 8. The CDR3 spans 15 residues. The CDR3 nucleotides are TGCGCCAGCAGTGACCGGGACAGGCCTGGGGAGACCCAGTACTTC. This sequence encodes CASSDRDRPGETQYF.

The rearrangement links TRBV5-1 to TRBJ1-1; D gene uncertain. With 0 bases removed from V and 1 base from J, the gap between germline ends came to 13 bases. The CDR3 has 16 amino acids. Germline V gene sequence: CDR1 SGHRS, CDR2 YFSETQ. CDR3 coding DNA: TGCGCCAGCAGCTTGGATGCGACGCGAAGGAACACTGAAGCTTTCTTT. It encodes CASSLDATRRNTEAFF. Based on the CDR3 plus reference TRBV5-1 and TRBJ1-1, the full variable domain is KAGVTQTPRYLIKTRGQQVTLSCSPISGHRSVSWYQQTPGQGLQFLFEYFSETQRNKGNFPGRFSGRQFSNSRSEMNVSTLELGDSALYLCASSLDATRRNTEAFFGQGTRLTVV.

Note on this clonotype: Given a much more abundant clone one base away, this may be a read error. The chain employs TRBV7-2 and TRBJ2-3; D perhaps matches TRBD2 (6 bases). The CDR3 length is 16 residues. The V gene lost 4 bases and the J gene lost 2 bases, with 16 bases spanning the gap. The germline gives CDR1 SGHTA, CDR2 FQGNSA. The CDR3 bases are TGTGCCAGCAGCTCCGGGACTCTTATTAACACAGATACGCAGTATTTT. It is translated as CASSSGTLINTDTQYF. The complete variable domain, with remaining parts taken from reference TRBV7-2 and TRBJ2-3, reads GAGVSQSPSNKVTEKGKDVELRCDPISGHTALYWYRQSLGQGLEFLIYFQGNSAPDKSGLPSDRFSAERTGGSVSTLTIQRTQQEDSAVYLCASSSGTLINTDTQYFGPGTRLTVL.

The chain links TRBV7-2 to TRBJ2-5; the D gene is possibly TRBD2 (5 bases). The end of the DNA fits TRBJ2-7 better, so the J call may be wrong. Looked up from germline, CDR1 is SGHTA and CDR2 is FQGNSA. This CDR3 is built from 15 residues. The CDR3 sequence is CASSRTGLGLFEQYF. In DNA, the CDR3 is TGTGCCAGCAGCCGCACGGGGTTGGGTTTGTTCGAGCAGTACTTC.

This clonotype was seen a handful of times. The chain uses TRBV28 and TRBJ1-5; D gene unclear. The CDR3 runs to 14 residues. Germline values: CDR1 MDHEN, CDR2 SYDVKM. Trimming shortened V by 2 bases and J by 2 bases, and 7 bases separated the two germline ends. The CDR3 region is CASSLGEGNQPQHF. In nucleotides, the CDR3 is TGTGCCAGCAGTTTAGGGGAAGGCAATCAGCCCCAGCATTTT.

The chain links TRBV29-1 to TRBJ1-4; unclear D gene. This CDR3 is 12 amino acids long. V gave up 4 bases and J gave up 6 bases, with 9 bases separating them. Germline values: CDR1 SQVTM, CDR2 ANQGSEA. Here the CDR3 DNA reads TGCAGCGTTGGTAAGGGAGATGAAAAACTGTTTTTT. It specifies CSVGKGDEKLFF. Filled out from reference TRBV29-1 and TRBJ1-4, the complete variable domain reads SAVISQKPSRDICQRGTSLTIQCQVDSQVTMMFWYRQQPGQSLTLIATANQGSEATYESGFVIDKFPISRPNLTFSTLTVSNMSPEDSSIYLCSVGKGDEKLFFGSGTQLSVL.

The genes are TRBV12-3 or TRBV12-4 and TRBJ2-1; D is ambiguous. Trimming removed 9 bases from V and 9 bases from J, with 21 bases in between. This CDR3 has 14 residues. The CDR3 is CASGSAARRSEQFF. In DNA form, the CDR3 reads TGTGCCAGTGGCAGCGCGGCTAGGCGCAGTGAGCAGTTCTTC.

The chain carries TRBV10-2 and TRBJ2-4, with TRBD2 matching 9 bases. The better agreement between TRBJ2-7 and the DNA end casts doubt on the J call. The germline V gene has CDR1 WSHSY and CDR2 SAAADI. The CDR3 covers 15 residues. CDR3 sequence (DNA): TGCGCCAGCAGAGGGTCGGTAGCGGGAGCCTACGAGCAGTACTTC. This sequence encodes CASRGSVAGAYEQYF.

The genes are TRBV25-1 and TRBJ2-5; D may be TRBD1 (5 bases). The tail of the sequence fits TRBJ2-7 better, so the J call may be wrong. CDR1 and CDR2 (germline): MGHDK, SYGVNS. This CDR3 has 15 amino acids. CDR3 protein: CASSTLTAKAYEQYF. In DNA, the CDR3 is TGTGCCAGCAGTACCCTGACAGCTAAAGCCTACGAGCAGTACTTC.

CDR3 in DNA: TGCGCCAGCAGCTTGGACAGGGGGCAAGATGAGCAGTTCTTC. It is translated as CASSLDRGQDEQFF. The chain combines TRBV5-1 with TRBJ2-1; 9 positions agree with TRBD1. The junction had 3 bases not matched to a gene; V was cut back by 0 bases and J by 8 bases. The germline V gene encodes CDR1 SGHRS and CDR2 YFSETQ. This CDR3 contains 14 residues.

The chain recombines TRBV24-1 with TRBJ2-7; tentative D call: TRBD1 (6 bases). Trimming removed 6 bases from V and 3 bases from J, with 8 bases in between. CDR3 length: 12 residues. Germline CDR1 reads KGHDR; CDR2 reads SFDVKD. The CDR3, as DNA: TGTGCCACCAGTCAGGGGAACTACGAGCAGTACTTC. Translating it yields CATSQGNYEQYF.

In its sample, this clonotype was seen once. A much more abundant neighbour one base away suggests this may be a read error. V is TRBV7-2 and J is TRBJ2-7; 8 bases are a match to TRBD2. The V gene's germline CDR1 is SGHTA and CDR2 FQGNSA. There are 13 residues in the CDR3. V lost 1 base, J lost 6 bases, and 2 bases stayed unmatched. For the CDR3, the DNA is TGTGCCAGCAGCTTAGGGACTAGCCTCGAGCAGTACTTC. Translated: CASSLGTSLEQYF.

Only a few counts were recorded for this clonotype. The DNA of the CDR3 is TGTGCCAGCAGCCCCAGGACCCGACCCTATACATGGCAGTACTTC. It is translated as CASSPRTRPYTWQYF. The chain has TRBV7-9 and TRBJ2-7, with unresolved D. This CDR3 is 15 amino acids long. Germline V gene data show CDR1 as SEHNR and CDR2 as FQNEAQ (reference sequence). Deletions cut 5 bases from V and 9 bases from J, with 23 bases between. Drawing the rest from reference TRBV7-9 and TRBJ2-7, the complete variable domain is DTGVSQNPRHKITKRGQNVTFRCDPISEHNRLYWYRQTLGQGPEFLTYFQNEAQLEKSRLLSDRFSAERPKGSFSTLEIQRTEQGDSAMYLCASSPRTRPYTWQYFGPGTRLTVT.

This chain links TRBV9 with TRBJ2-7, with D maybe TRBD1 (6 bases). This CDR3 is built from 16 residues. V was shortened by 0 bases and J by 0 bases, with 13 bases between the two germline ends. Germline V lookup: CDR1 SGDLS, CDR2 YYNGEE. In DNA form, the CDR3 reads TGTGCCAGCAGCGTAGCCCCCGGGACACTCTCCTACGAGCAGTACTTC. Its protein is CASSVAPGTLSYEQYF.

The chain is built from TRBV28 and TRBJ1-2; D unclear. The germline V and J ends were trimmed by 7 bases and 5 bases, with 14 bases remaining between them. Germline CDR1 is MDHEN and CDR2 is SYDVKM. The CDR3 is made up of 13 amino acids. The CDR3 DNA reads as TGTGCCAGCACCCCCTTTCGCGATTATGGCTACACCTTC. It translates to CASTPFRDYGYTF.

This clonotype was observed a few times. The rearrangement links TRBV12-3 or TRBV12-4 to TRBJ1-2, with no clear D. The CDR3 is made up of 13 amino acids. V lost 6 bases and J 4 bases, leaving 12 bases between the germline ends. The CDR3 DNA reads TGTGCCAGCAGCATTGGGCAGGCCTATGGCTACACCTTC. Protein product: CASSIGQAYGYTF.

This clonotype has more than one count but fewer than ten. The chain couples TRBV7-3 to TRBJ2-7; D may be TRBD1 (5 bases). The CDR3 totals 13 residues. In germline, CDR1 is SGHTA, CDR2 FQGTGA. Trimming stripped 3 bases from V and 6 bases from J, with 12 bases between. The CDR3 DNA reads TGTGCCAGCAGCTTCCTGGCGCAGGGCGAGCAGTACTTC. It encodes CASSFLAQGEQYF.

This clonotype was seen a handful of times. The chain carries TRBV7-2 and TRBJ2-1; 16 bases match TRBD2. There are 18 residues in the CDR3. Germline CDR1 SGHTA, CDR2 FQGNSA. V dropped 5 bases and J dropped 4; count of bases not matched to a gene: 8. The CDR3 region is CASSGPGLAGGQYNEQFF. CDR3 in DNA: TGTGCCAGCAGCGGTCCGGGACTAGCGGGAGGGCAATACAATGAGCAGTTCTTC.